Listed below are T cell receptor beta chains from one sample, sequenced in a study of T cell responses to AZD1222 COVID-19 vaccine. Only in-frame clones appear in the TCRdb table, and some are missing; sequencing was by immunoSEQ multiplex PCR. The table includes around 130,000 clones, over 75% detected once. Sequencing was performed on peripheral blood, taken 28 days after the second AZD1222 dose. The receptors were gathered from an adult who received the AZD1222 COVID-19 vaccine. Each CDR3 is given with its conserved first and last residue. Each record gives: V gene, D gene, clone size, J gene, CDR3 protein, CDR3 DNA. D genes are given only for firm matches. The listing skips clone size in some rows; elsewhere it reads once, few, many or a size class.

TRBV30	.	.	TRBJ1-2	CAWSGRGNYGYTF	TGTGCCTGGAGTGGTCGGGGTAACTATGGCTACACCTTC
TRBV7-9	TRBD1	.	TRBJ1-6	CASSWDRNSPLHF	TGTGCCAGCAGCTGGGACAGAAATTCACCCCTCCACTTT
TRBV29-1	TRBD1	.	TRBJ1-2	CSVTGTAYGYTF	TGCAGCGTAACCGGGACAGCCTATGGCTACACCTTC
TRBV20-1	.	.	TRBJ2-7	CSASSDSYQYF	TGCAGTGCTAGCAGCGACTCGTACCAGTACTTC
TRBV6-5	TRBD1	.	TRBJ1-2	CASSLNFDRDYGYTF	TGTGCCAGCAGCCTTAACTTCGACAGGGACTATGGCTACACCTTC
TRBV5-8	.	.	TRBJ2-5	CASSLRLRQPRETQYF	TGTGCCAGCAGCTTGCGCTTACGGCAGCCGAGGGAGACCCAGTACTTC
TRBV15	.	few	TRBJ1-1	CATRPHGGDYSGTEAFF	TGTGCCACCAGGCCGCACGGGGGGGATTATAGCGGCACTGAAGCTTTCTTT
TRBV30	TRBD1	.	TRBJ2-5	CACPKGQGSGETQYF	TGTGCCTGCCCGAAGGGACAGGGGTCGGGAGAGACCCAGTACTTC
TRBV19	.	.	TRBJ1-2	CASSIEGGRGYTF	TGTGCCAGTAGTATAGAAGGGGGACGTGGCTACACCTTC
TRBV5-1	TRBD1	.	TRBJ1-5	CASSLGAMGGGQPQHF	TGCGCCAGCAGCTTGGGGGCCATGGGAGGGGGCCAGCCCCAGCATTTT
TRBV7-6	TRBD2	.	TRBJ2-1	CASSLAPSGGWNEQFF	TGTGCCAGCAGCTTAGCGCCTAGCGGGGGGTGGAATGAGCAGTTCTTC
TRBV5-8	.	.	TRBJ2-1	CASSQGPVREQFF	TGTGCCAGCAGCCAGGGGCCAGTAAGGGAGCAGTTCTTC
TRBV5-1	.	.	TRBJ2-7	CASSLAGLRGEQYF	TGCGCCAGCAGCTTGGCGGGACTCCGGGGAGAGCAGTACTTC
TRBV28	.	.	TRBJ2-3	CASSYTDTQYF	TGTGCCAGCAGCTACACAGATACGCAGTATTTT
TRBV4-3	.	.	TRBJ1-1	CASRPFSGAPTEAFF	TGCGCCAGCAGGCCTTTTAGTGGGGCTCCTACTGAAGCTTTCTTT